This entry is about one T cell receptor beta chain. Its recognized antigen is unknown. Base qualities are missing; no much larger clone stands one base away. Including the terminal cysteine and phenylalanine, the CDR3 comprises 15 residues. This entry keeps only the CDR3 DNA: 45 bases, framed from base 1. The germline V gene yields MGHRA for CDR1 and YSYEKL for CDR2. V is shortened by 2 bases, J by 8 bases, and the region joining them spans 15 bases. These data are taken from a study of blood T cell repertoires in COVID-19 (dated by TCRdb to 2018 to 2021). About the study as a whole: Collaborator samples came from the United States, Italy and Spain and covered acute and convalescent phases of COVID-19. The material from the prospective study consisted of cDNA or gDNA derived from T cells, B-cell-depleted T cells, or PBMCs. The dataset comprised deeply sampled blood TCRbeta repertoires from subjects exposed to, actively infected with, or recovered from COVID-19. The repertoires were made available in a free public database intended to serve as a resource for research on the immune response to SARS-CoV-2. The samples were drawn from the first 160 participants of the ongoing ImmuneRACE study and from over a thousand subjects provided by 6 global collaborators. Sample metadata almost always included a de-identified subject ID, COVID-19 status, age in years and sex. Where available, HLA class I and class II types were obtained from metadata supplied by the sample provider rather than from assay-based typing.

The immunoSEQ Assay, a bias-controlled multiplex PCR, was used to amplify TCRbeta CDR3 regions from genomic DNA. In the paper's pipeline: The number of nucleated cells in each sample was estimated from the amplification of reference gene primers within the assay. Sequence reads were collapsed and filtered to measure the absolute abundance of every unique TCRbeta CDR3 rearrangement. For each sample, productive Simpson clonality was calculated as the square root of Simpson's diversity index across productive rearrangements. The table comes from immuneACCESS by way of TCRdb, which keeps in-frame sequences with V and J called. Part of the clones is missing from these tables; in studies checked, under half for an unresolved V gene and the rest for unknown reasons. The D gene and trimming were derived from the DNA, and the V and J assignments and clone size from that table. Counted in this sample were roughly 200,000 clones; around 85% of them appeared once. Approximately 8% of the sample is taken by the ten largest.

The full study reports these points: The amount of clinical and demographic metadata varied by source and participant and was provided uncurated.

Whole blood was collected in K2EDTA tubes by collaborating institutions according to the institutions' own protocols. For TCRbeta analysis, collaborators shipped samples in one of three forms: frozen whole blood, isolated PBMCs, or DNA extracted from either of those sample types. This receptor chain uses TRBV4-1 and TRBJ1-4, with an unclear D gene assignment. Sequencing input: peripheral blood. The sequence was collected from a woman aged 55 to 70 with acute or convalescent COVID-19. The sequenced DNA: TGCGCCAGCAGCCAAAGACAAGGAAGCCTCGAAAAACTGTTTTTT. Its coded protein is CASSQRQGSLEKLFF.